This TCR beta chain was identified in a study of graft-versus-host responses after intestinal transplantation. Study as a whole: Anti-thymocyte globulin induction, then tacrolimus and steroids for 3 to 4 years, went to all recipients.

CDR3 length: 15 residues. Germline CDR1 and CDR2: MNHEY and SVGAGI. The ends lost 0 bases at V and 3 bases at J; junction bases unmatched: 5. General study results and limits: Association was observed between peak circulating GvH clone levels and early post-transplant HvG declines. Recipient marrow showed GvH clones, some seen first in ileum or blood.

On this clone itself: Its antigen is currently unknown.

Profiled with immunoSEQ multiplex PCR; TCRdb holds only in-frame clones, not every one. This sample has 95,000 to 100,000 clones, with about 82% found just once. This material consisted of PBMCs, taken 255 days after intestinal transplant. The chain uses TRBV6-5 and TRBJ2-7, with 7 bases aligning to TRBD1. The source of this sequence is a human patient who received an intestinal transplant, so some T cells may come from the graft donor. The CDR3 loop is CASSYSGQGVYEQYF. The CDR3, as DNA: TGTGCCAGCAGTTACTCTGGCCAGGGGGTCTACGAGCAGTACTTC.